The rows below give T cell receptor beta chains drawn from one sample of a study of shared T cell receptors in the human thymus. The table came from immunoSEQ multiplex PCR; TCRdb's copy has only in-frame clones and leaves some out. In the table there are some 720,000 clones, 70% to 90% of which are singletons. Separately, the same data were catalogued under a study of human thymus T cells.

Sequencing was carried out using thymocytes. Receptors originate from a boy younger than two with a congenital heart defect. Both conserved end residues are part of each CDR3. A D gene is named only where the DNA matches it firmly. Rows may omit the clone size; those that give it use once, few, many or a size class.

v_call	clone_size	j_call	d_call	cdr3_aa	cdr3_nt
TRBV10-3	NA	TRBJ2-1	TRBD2	CATRLLAGGTNEQFF	TGTGCCACCCGTTTACTAGCGGGAGGCACTAATGAGCAGTTCTTC
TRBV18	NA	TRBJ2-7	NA	CASSPRDILYEQYF	TGTGCCAGCTCACCCCGGGATATCCTTTACGAGCAGTACTTC
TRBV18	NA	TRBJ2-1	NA	CASSPKTGRYNEQFF	TGTGCCAGCTCACCAAAGACAGGCCGCTACAATGAGCAGTTCTTC
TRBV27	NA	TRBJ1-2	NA	CASSLSSGEGDGYTF	TGTGCCAGCAGTTTATCGTCGGGGGAGGGTGACGGCTACACCTTC
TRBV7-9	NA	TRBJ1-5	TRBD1	CASSSGQDSNQPQHF	TGTGCCAGCAGCTCGGGACAGGATAGCAATCAGCCCCAGCATTTT
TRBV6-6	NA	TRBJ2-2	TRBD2	CASSLAGVYTGELFF	TGTGCCAGCAGTTTAGCGGGAGTGTACACCGGGGAGCTGTTTTTT
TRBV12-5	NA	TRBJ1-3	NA	CASGLNRGTDSGNTIYF	TGTGCTAGTGGTTTGAACCGCGGGACGGACTCTGGAAACACCATATATTTT
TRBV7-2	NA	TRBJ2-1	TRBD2	CASSLKGLAGSYNEQFF	TGTGCCAGCAGCCTAAAGGGACTAGCTGGCTCCTACAATGAGCAGTTCTTC
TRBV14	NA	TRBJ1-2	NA	CASSPPGVSQRPNYGYTF	TGTGCCAGCAGCCCCCCGGGGGTTTCCCAACGGCCTAACTATGGCTACACCTTC
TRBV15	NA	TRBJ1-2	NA	CAIGAPTLHYGYTF	TGTGCCATTGGGGCGCCTACTCTACACTATGGCTACACCTTC
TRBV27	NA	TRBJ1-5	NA	CASRTTGRYSNQPQHF	TGTGCCAGCAGGACGACGGGGAGGTATAGCAATCAGCCCCAGCATTTT
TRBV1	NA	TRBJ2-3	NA	CTSSQGIPLAGGPTDTQYF	TGCACCAGCAGCCAAGGCATCCCTCTAGCGGGAGGGCCAACAGATACGCAGTATTTT
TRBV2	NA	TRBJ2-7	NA	CASSEGRESSYEQYF	TGTGCCAGCAGTGAAGGACGGGAGAGCTCCTACGAGCAGTACTTC
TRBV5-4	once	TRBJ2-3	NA	CASSRTREVGTDTQYF	TGTGCCAGCAGCAGAACTAGGGAGGTAGGCACAGATACGCAGTATTTT
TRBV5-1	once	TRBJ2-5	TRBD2	CASSLASPSGNESGETQYF	TGCGCCAGCAGCTTGGCGAGTCCTAGCGGGAACGAGAGTGGGGAGACCCAGTACTTC
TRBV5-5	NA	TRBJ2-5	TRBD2	CASSIRLAGVEETQYF	TGTGCCAGCAGCATTCGACTAGCGGGAGTGGAAGAGACCCAGTACTTC